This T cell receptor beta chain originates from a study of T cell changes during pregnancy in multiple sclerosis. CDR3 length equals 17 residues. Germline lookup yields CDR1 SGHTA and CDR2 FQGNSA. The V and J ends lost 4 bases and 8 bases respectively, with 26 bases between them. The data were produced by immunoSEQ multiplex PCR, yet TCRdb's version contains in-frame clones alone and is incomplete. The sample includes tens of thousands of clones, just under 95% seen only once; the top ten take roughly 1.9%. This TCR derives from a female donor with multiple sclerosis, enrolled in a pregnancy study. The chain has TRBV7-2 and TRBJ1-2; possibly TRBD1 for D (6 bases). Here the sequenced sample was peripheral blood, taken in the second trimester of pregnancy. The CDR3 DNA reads TGTGCCAGCAGCTCCGACGTTTCCTCCAGGGGAGGGGGAGGCTACACCTTC. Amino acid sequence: CASSSDVSSRGGGGYTF.